Listed here are 3 T cell receptor beta chains from one sample, sequenced in a study of blood T cells in healthy people across ages. A second PCR of about 7 to 11 cycles used a sample-barcoded 5' primer and a J-beta primer mix. Via MiXCR, TCRdb re-called the 5' RACE reads, giving one row per CDR3 protein. Of approximately 800,000 distinct CDR3 sequences in the sample, about 37% were seen once. The sequenced sample consisted of blood. These receptors all come from a man aged 18 to 30 in good health.

This clonotype turned up a few times. Just one base apart from a much larger clone, this may be a read error. The chain is built from TRBV29-1 and TRBJ2-1, with D hard to call. V was pared by 4 bases and J by 0 bases, with 10 bases between. Germline assignment: CDR1 SQVTM and CDR2 ANQGSEA. CDR3 size: 14 residues. This CDR3 is CSVGSGSSYNEQFF. DNA of the CDR3: TGCAGCGTTGGGTCTGGAAGCTCCTACAATGAGCAGTTCTTC.

A word on this clonotype: At one end the junction does not follow the germline gene, possibly because of a read error. This chain uses TRBV2 with TRBJ2-4, with D maybe TRBD2 (6 bases). The better agreement between TRBJ2-7 and the DNA end casts doubt on the J call. Per germline, CDR1 SNHLY and CDR2 FYNNEI. The CDR3 spans 15 residues. CDR3 coding DNA: TGTACCAGCAGTGATTACGGAGGGCCAGGAGGCGAGCAGTACTTC. Residues: CTSSDYGGPGGEQYF.

This clonotype occurred a few times. The CDR3 reads CASSLMRGGNNEQYF. In DNA, the CDR3 is TGTGCCAGCAGCTTAATGCGGGGGGGCAACAATGAGCAGTACTTC. This rearrangement joins TRBV7-2 to TRBJ2-7, with TRBD2 matching over 9 bases. J lost 7 bases, V lost 2 bases, and 9 bases had no gene match. Germline-derived CDR1 and CDR2 are SGHTA and FQGNSA. There are 15 residues in the CDR3.